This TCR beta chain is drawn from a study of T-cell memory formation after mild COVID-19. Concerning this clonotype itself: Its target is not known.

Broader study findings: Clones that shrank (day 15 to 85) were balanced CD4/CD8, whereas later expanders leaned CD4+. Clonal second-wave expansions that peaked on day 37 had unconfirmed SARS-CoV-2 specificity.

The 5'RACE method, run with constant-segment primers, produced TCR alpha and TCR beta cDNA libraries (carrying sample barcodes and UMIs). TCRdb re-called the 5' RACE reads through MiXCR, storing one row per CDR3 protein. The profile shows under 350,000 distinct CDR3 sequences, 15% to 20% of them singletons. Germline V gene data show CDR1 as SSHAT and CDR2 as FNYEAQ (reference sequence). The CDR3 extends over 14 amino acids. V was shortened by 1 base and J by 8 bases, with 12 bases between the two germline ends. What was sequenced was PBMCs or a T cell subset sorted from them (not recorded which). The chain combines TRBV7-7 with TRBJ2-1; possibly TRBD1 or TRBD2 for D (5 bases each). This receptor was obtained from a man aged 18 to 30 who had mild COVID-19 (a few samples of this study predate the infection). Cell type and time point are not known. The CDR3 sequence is CASSLGWGTDEQFF. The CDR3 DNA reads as TGTGCCAGCAGCTTAGGGTGGGGGACCGATGAGCAGTTCTTC.